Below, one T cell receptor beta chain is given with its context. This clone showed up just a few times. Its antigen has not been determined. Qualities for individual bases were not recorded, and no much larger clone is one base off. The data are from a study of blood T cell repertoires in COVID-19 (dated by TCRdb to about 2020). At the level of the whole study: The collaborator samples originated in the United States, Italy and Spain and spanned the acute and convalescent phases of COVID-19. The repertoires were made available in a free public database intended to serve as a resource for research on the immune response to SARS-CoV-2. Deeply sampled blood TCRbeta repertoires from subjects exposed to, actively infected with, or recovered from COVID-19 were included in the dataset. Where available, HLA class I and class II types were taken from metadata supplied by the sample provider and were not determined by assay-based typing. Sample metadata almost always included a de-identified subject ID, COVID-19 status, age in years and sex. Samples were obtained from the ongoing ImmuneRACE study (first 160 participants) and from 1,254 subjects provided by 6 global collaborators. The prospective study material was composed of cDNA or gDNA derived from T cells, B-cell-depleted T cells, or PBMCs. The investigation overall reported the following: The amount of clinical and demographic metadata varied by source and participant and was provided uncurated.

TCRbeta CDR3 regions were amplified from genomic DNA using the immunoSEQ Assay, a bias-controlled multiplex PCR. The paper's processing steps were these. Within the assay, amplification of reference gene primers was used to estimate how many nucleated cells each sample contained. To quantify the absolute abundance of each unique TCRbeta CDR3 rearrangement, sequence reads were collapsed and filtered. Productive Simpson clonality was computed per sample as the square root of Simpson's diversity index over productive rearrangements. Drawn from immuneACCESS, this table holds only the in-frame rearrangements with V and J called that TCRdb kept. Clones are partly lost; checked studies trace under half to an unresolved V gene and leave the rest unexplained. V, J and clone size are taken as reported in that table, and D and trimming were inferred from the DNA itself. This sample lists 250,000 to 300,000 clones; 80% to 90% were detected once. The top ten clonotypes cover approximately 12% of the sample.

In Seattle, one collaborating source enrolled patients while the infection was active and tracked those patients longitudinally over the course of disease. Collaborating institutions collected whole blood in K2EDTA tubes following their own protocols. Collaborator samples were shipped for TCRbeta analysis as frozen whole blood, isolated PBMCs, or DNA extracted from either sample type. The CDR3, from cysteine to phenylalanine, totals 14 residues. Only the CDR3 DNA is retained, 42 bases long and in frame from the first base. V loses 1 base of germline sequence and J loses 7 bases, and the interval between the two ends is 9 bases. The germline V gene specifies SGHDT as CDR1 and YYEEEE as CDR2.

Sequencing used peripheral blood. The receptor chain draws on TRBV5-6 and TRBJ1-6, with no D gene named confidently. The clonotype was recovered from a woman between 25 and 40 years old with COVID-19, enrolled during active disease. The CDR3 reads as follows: CASSLMAVNSPLHF. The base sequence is TGTGCCAGCAGCTTGATGGCAGTCAATTCACCCCTCCACTTT. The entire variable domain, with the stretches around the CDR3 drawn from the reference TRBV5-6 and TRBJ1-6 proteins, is DAGVTQSPTHLIKTRGQQVTLRCSPKSGHDTVSWYQQALGQGPQFIFQYYEEEERQRGNFPDRFSGHQFPNYSSELNVNALLLGDSALYLCASSLMAVNSPLHFGNGTRLTVT.